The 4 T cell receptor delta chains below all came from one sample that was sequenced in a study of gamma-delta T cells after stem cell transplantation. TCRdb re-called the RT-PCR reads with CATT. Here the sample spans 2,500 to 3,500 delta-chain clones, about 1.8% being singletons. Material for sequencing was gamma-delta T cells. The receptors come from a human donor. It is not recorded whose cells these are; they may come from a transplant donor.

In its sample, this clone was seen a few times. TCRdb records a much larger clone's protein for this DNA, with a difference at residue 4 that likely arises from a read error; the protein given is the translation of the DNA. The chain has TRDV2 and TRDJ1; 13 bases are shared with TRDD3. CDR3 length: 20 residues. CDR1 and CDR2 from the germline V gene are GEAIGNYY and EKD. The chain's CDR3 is CACGTVAGTGGYAVNDKLIF. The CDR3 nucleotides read TGTGCCTGTGGCACCGTCGCTGGAACTGGGGGATACGCAGTTAACGATAAACTCATCTTT.

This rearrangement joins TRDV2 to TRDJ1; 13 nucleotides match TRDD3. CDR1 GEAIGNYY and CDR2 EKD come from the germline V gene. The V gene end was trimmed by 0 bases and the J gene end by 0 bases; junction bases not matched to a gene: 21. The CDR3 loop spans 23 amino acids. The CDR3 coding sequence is TGTGCCTGTGACACCTTACTGGGGGATACGCGGGACCGCAAGGACGTTTACACCGATAAACTCATCTTT. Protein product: CACDTLLGDTRDRKDVYTDKLIF.

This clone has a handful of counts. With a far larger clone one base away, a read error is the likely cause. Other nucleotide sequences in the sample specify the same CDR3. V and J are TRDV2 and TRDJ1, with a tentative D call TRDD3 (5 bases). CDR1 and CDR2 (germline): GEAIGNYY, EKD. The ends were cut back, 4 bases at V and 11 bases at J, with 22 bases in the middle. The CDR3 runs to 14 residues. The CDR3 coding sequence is TGTGCCTGTGAACCCTTAACTCCGGGGGTTAAGCTCATCTTT. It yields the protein CACEPLTPGVKLIF.

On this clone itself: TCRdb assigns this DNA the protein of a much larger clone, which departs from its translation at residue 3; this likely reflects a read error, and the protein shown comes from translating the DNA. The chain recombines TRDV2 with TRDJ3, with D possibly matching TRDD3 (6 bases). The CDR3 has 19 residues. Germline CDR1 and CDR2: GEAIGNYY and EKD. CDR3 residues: CARDPPGDLSSWDTRQMFF. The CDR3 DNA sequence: TGTGCCCGTGACCCCCCTGGGGATTTAAGCTCCTGGGACACCCGACAGATGTTTTTC.